This passage covers 23 T cell receptor beta chains from one sample sequenced in a study of T-cell memory formation after mild COVID-19. A single record per CDR3 protein comes from TCRdb applying MiXCR to the 5' RACE reads. Found here are 200,000 to 250,000 distinct CDR3 sequences, 8.5% to 9.5% of them singletons; the top ten hold around 23%. Sequencing was performed on PBMCs or a T cell subset sorted from them (not recorded which). The source of these receptors is a man between 18 and 35 years old who had mild COVID-19 (a few samples of this study predate the infection). Cell type and time point are not known.

The chain uses TRBV11-2 and TRBJ2-6; D perhaps matches TRBD1 (6 bases). With 5 bases removed from V and 4 bases from J, the gap between germline ends came to 21 bases. Looked up from germline, CDR1 is SGHAT and CDR2 is FQNNGV. The CDR3 length is 18 residues. CDR3 coding DNA: TGTGCCAGCAGCCCATTGACAGGCCCTATGAGAGGGGCCAACGTCCTGACTTTC. Amino acids: CASSPLTGPMRGANVLTF.

The V call is TRBV2, the J call TRBJ2-6; 7 nucleotides match TRBD1. CDR1 is SNHLY and CDR2 is FYNNEI in the germline V gene. V shed 6 bases, J shed 0 bases, and the junction held 2 bases outside the gene matches. The CDR3 sequence is 15 residues long. CDR3 bases: TGTGCCAGCAGCACAGGGGACTCTGGGGCCAACGTCCTGACTTTC. Protein: CASSTGDSGANVLTF.

This clonotype was found many times. The chain carries TRBV7-9 and TRBJ1-2, with TRBD1 matching 7 bases. Unmatched junction bases numbered 13, after V lost 4 bases and J lost 8 bases. Germline CDR1 and CDR2: SEHNR and FQNEAQ (reference sequence). This CDR3 contains 15 residues. Written as DNA, the CDR3 is TGTGCCAGCAGCTCCGTAGCAGGGGGGGCAAGCGGCTACACCTTC. Encoded protein: CASSSVAGGASGYTF.

This clonotype has ten or more counts. V usage is TRBV28 and J usage is TRBJ2-3, with D perhaps matching TRBD2 (6 bases). Germline lookup yields CDR1 MDHEN and CDR2 SYDVKM. Trimming shortened V by 3 bases and J by 0 bases, and 10 bases separated the two germline ends. This CDR3 spans 15 amino acids. CDR3 in DNA: TGTGCCAGCAGTTTGGGGGGAACTAGCACAGATACGCAGTATTTT. This translates into CASSLGGTSTDTQYF.

V is TRBV20-1 and J is TRBJ1-1, with a weak D call TRBD1 (6 bases). Germline CDR1 reads DFQATT; CDR2 reads SNEGSKA (reference sequence). The CDR3 length is 14 residues. V was clipped by 1 base and J by 7 bases, with 16 bases between them. The CDR3 DNA reads as TGCAGTGCTAGAGGATTAAGGGGGGTCAGTGAAGCTTTCTTT. As protein: CSARGLRGVSEAFF.

The chain links TRBV4-1 to TRBJ1-4; 10 bases map to TRBD1. The V segment lost 2 bases and the J segment 7 bases; nucleotides outside the gene matches: 10. Germline V gives CDR1 MGHRA, CDR2 YSYEKL. The CDR3 spans 17 residues. CDR3 sequence reads: CASSQPGKRDRGEKLFF. The CDR3 DNA follows: TGCGCCAGCAGCCAACCGGGTAAACGGGACAGGGGTGAAAAACTGTTTTTT.

This chain connects TRBV5-1 to TRBJ2-5; possibly TRBD1 for D (6 bases). Germline CDR1 SGHRS, CDR2 YFSETQ. Trimming removed 3 bases at V and 7 bases at J, with 22 bases between. This CDR3 contains 16 residues. The CDR3 loop is CASSSRDMLEGGTQYF. The CDR3 DNA reads as TGCGCCAGCAGCTCCCGGGACATGTTAGAAGGAGGGACCCAGTACTTC.

CDR3 sequence (DNA): TGTGCCAGCTTAGGCCTAATGAGGAGGGTCGATTTCTTT. Translation: CASLGLMRRVDFF. This rearrangement joins TRBV13 to TRBJ1-1; no reliable D call. In germline, CDR1 is PRHDT, CDR2 FYEKMQ (reference sequence). This CDR3 has 13 amino acids. V lost 8 bases, J lost 13 bases, and 23 bases lay in between.

The rearrangement joins TRBV7-2 to TRBJ2-3; 11 bases line up with TRBD2. Germline trimming cut 2 bases from V and 7 bases from J; bases unmatched to any gene: 11. The CDR3 consists of 17 residues. Germline CDR1 is SGHTA and CDR2 is FQGNSA. CDR3 amino acids: CASSLRLSGGARHTQYF. CDR3 in DNA: TGTGCCAGCAGCTTACGCCTTAGCGGGGGGGCCAGACATACGCAGTATTTT.

This chain connects TRBV10-3 to TRBJ1-1, with D perhaps matching TRBD1 (6 bases). The CDR3 spans 14 residues. The V gene lost 6 bases and the J gene lost 1 base, with 12 bases spanning the gap. CDR1 is ENHRY and CDR2 is SYGVKD in the germline V gene. The CDR3 sequence is CAISLKQGNTEAFF. In DNA form, the CDR3 reads TGTGCCATCAGCCTTAAACAGGGGAACACTGAAGCTTTCTTT.

This clonotype has only a few counts. J is TRBJ2-2 and V is TRBV11-3, with D perhaps matching TRBD1 (6 bases). The germline V and J ends were trimmed by 4 bases and 3 bases, with 12 bases remaining between them. CDR1 and CDR2 (germline): SGHNT, YENEEA. The CDR3 runs to 15 residues. The CDR3: CASSSREGDTGELFF. For the CDR3, the DNA is TGTGCCAGCAGCTCCAGAGAGGGGGACACCGGGGAGCTGTTTTTT.

The V call is TRBV10-3, the J call TRBJ1-1; a weak D match, TRBD1 (6 bases). V dropped 6 bases and J dropped 9 bases, with 11 bases sitting between them. The CDR3 has 11 residues. Germline assignment: CDR1 ENHRY and CDR2 SYGVKD. In DNA form, the CDR3 reads TGTGCCATCAGAGTCGACAGGAAAGCTTTCTTT. It codes for CAIRVDRKAFF.

This clonotype was seen a few times. V usage is TRBV27 and J usage is TRBJ2-7, with D maybe TRBD2 (6 bases). This CDR3 spans 15 amino acids. V lost 0 bases and J 3 bases, leaving 12 bases between the germline ends. From germline, CDR1 is MNHEY and CDR2 SMNVEV (reference sequence). The CDR3 DNA sequence: TGTGCCAGCAGTTTATCCTCGGGGGAGGTCTACGAGCAGTACTTC. It codes for CASSLSSGEVYEQYF.

The V gene is TRBV20-1, the J gene TRBJ1-4; 8 positions agree with TRBD1. This CDR3 is built from 17 residues. The germline V gene encodes CDR1 DFQATT and CDR2 SNEGSKA (reference sequence). V dropped 0 bases and J dropped 0; count of bases not matched to a gene: 6. Written as DNA, the CDR3 is TGCAGTGCTAGAGACTCAGGACAGGGTGCAACTAATGAAAAACTGTTTTTT. Translated: CSARDSGQGATNEKLFF.

This chain links TRBV7-2 with TRBJ2-2; D may be TRBD2 (6 bases). Germline V lookup: CDR1 SGHTA, CDR2 FQGNSA. The ends were cut back, 5 bases at V and 4 bases at J, with 17 bases in the middle. The CDR3 is made up of 16 amino acids. The CDR3 loop is CASSLPGTFATGELFF. CDR3 nucleotides: TGTGCCAGCAGCCTACCCGGGACTTTCGCCACCGGGGAGCTGTTTTTT.

The chain combines TRBV7-8 with TRBJ1-6; D is unresolved. V lost 4 bases and J 7 bases, leaving 14 bases between the germline ends. CDR3 length: 15 amino acids. From germline, CDR1 is SGHVS and CDR2 FQNEAQ. CDR3 DNA sequence: TGTGCCAGCAGCTCTAGACGGTGGCGGAATTCACCCCTCCACTTT. Translating gives CASSSRRWRNSPLHF. Together with reference TRBV7-8 and TRBJ1-6, the CDR3 gives the full variable domain: GAGVSQSPRYKVAKRGQDVALRCDPISGHVSLFWYQQALGQGPEFLTYFQNEAQLDKSGLPSDRFFAERPEGSVSTLKIQRTQQEDSAVYLCASSSRRWRNSPLHFGNGTRLTVT.

This clonotype has a handful of counts. The V gene is TRBV20-1, the J gene TRBJ2-4, with D tentatively TRBD1 (5 bases). Per germline, CDR1 DFQATT and CDR2 SNEGSKA (reference sequence). The CDR3 extends over 13 amino acids. The CDR3 DNA is TGCAGCACTCGACAGTGGACCAAAAACATTCAGTACTTC. Its protein product is CSTRQWTKNIQYF.

The sample holds a few counts of this clonotype. The chain employs TRBV5-6 and TRBJ2-1; 10 bases align to TRBD2. This CDR3 has 18 amino acids. V lost 0 bases and J lost 0; bases outside the gene matches: 6. Germline CDR1 is SGHDT and CDR2 is YYEEEE. CDR3 residues: CASSLGGLAASSYNEQFF. The CDR3 DNA reads TGTGCCAGCAGCTTGGGAGGACTAGCGGCGAGCTCCTACAATGAGCAGTTCTTC.

V is TRBV6-5 and J is TRBJ2-1; 13 bases are shared with TRBD2. The CDR3 spans 15 residues. Germline values: CDR1 MNHEY, CDR2 SVGAGI. Unmatched junction bases numbered 0, after V lost 5 bases and J lost 2 bases. The CDR3 region is CASSGLAGAYNEQFF. CDR3 in DNA: TGTGCCAGCAGTGGACTAGCGGGGGCCTACAATGAGCAGTTCTTC.

This clonotype turned up a few times. The rearrangement uses TRBV5-4 and TRBJ1-2, with 8 bases that match TRBD1. V shed 2 bases and J 8 bases; nucleotides not matched to a gene: 11. The CDR3 has 15 residues. CDR1 is SGHNT and CDR2 is YYREEE in the germline V gene (reference sequence). CDR3 sequence (DNA): TGTGCCAGCAGCTTCCAGGGGGCTTTGGTGGGCGGCTACACCTTC. Its protein is CASSFQGALVGGYTF.

This clonotype was picked up a small number of times. This chain connects TRBV6-1 to TRBJ1-1; D call uncertain. V dropped 4 bases and J dropped 5 bases, with 11 bases sitting between them. Germline CDR1 and CDR2: MNHNS and SASEGT. The CDR3 contains 13 residues. The CDR3 DNA follows: TGTGCCAGCAGTGTTTTGGTTAGAACTGAAGCTTTCTTT. It is translated as CASSVLVRTEAFF.

This clonotype has more than one count but fewer than ten. This rearrangement joins TRBV4-3 to TRBJ1-3; D gene ambiguous. Germline V gives CDR1 LGHNA, CDR2 YSLEER. The CDR3 consists of 14 residues. With 3 bases removed from V and 3 bases from J, the gap between germline ends came to 9 bases. Here the CDR3 reads CASSHDTGGNTIYF. The CDR3 nucleotides are TGCGCCAGCAGCCACGACACGGGTGGAAACACCATATATTTT.

In its sample, this clonotype was seen a few times. This chain uses TRBV4-2 with TRBJ2-1; a weak D match, TRBD2 (7 bases). V lost 3 bases and J 7 bases, leaving 16 bases between the germline ends. The CDR3 is 15 amino acids. CDR1 LGHNA and CDR2 YNFKEQ come from the germline V gene. The chain's CDR3 is CASSQEGGPWNEQFF. As DNA, the CDR3 is TGTGCCAGCAGCCAGGAGGGGGGGCCTTGGAATGAGCAGTTCTTC.